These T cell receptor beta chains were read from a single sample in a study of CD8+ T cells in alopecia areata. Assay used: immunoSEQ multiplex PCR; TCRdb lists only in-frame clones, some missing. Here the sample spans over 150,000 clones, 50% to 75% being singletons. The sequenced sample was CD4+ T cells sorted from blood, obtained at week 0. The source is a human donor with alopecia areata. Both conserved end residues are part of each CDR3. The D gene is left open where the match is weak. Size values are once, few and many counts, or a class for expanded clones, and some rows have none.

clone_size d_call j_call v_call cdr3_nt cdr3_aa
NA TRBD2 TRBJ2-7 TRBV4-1 TGCGCCAGCAGCCAATTTGAGAGGGGTGCTAGCGGAACCTACGAGCAGTACTTC CASSQFERGASGTYEQYF
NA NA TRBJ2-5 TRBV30 TGTGCCTGGAGTAGGACGGGGGTACAGACCCAGTACTTC CAWSRTGVQTQYF
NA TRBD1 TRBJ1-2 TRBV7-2 TGTGCCAGCAGCTTAGGACAGGGGACCGGATATGGCTACACCTTC CASSLGQGTGYGYTF
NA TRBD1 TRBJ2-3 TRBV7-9 TGTGCCAGCAGCAATGGACAGGGGAGCACAGATACGCAGTATTTT CASSNGQGSTDTQYF
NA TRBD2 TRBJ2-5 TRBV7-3 TGTGCCAGCAGCCCCAGAGCGGGGGTACAAGAGACCCAGTACTTC CASSPRAGVQETQYF
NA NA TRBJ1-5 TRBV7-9 TGTGCCAGCAGCTACACAGGGAGCAATCAGCCCCAGCATTTT CASSYTGSNQPQHF
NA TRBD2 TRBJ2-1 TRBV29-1 TGCAGCGTTGACAACGGGGGGGTGTACAATGAGCAGTTCTTC CSVDNGGVYNEQFF
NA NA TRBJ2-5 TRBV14 TGTGCCAGCAGCCATCAATCGGAGACCCAGTACTTC CASSHQSETQYF
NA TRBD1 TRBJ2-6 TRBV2 TGTGCCAGCAGTCTGGACAGGGGCTCTGGGGCCAACGTCCTGACTTTC CASSLDRGSGANVLTF
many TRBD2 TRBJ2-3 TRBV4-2 TGTGCCAGCAGCCCAACGGGACTAGCGGGGATCACAGATACGCAGTATTTT CASSPTGLAGITDTQYF
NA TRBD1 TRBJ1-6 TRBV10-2 TGCGCCAGCAGCGGACAGGGGTGGAATTCACCCCTCCACTTT CASSGQGWNSPLHF
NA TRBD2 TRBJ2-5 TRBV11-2 TGTGCCAGCAGCCCAACCGGGACTAGCGGCATGTTGGCCCAGTACTTC CASSPTGTSGMLAQYF
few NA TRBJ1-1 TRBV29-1 TGCAGCGTTGCGGTACGGGGCTGGGAAGCTTTCTTT CSVAVRGWEAFF
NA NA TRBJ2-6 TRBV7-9 TGTGCCAGCAGCTTAAGTCCCAGGGGAGTAGCTGGGGCCAACGTCCTGACTTTC CASSLSPRGVAGANVLTF
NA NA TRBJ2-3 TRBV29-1 TGCAGCGTTTTAGGCACCCCCAAAAGCACAGATACGCAGTATTTT CSVLGTPKSTDTQYF
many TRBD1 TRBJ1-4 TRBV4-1 TGCGCCAGCAGCCAGGACAGGCTAAATGAAAAACTGTTTTTT CASSQDRLNEKLFF
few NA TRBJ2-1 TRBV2 TGTGCCAGCACTATGGACTACAATGAGCAGTTCTTC CASTMDYNEQFF
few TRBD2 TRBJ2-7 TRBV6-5 TGTGCCAGCAGTTACTCTTGGCGGGGGAACTACGAGCAGTACTTC CASSYSWRGNYEQYF
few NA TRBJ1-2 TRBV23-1 TGCGCCAGCAGTCAATGGATGAGGGGGGGTTCCGTCGATGGCTACACCTTC CASSQWMRGGSVDGYTF
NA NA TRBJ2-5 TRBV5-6 TGTGCCAGCAGCTCAGGGACTCTCCAAGAGACCCAGTACTTC CASSSGTLQETQYF
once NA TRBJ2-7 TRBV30 TGTGCCTGGAGTGTAACGTTAATGAGCTCCTACGAGCAGTACTTC CAWSVTLMSSYEQYF
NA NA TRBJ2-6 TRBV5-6 TGTGCCAGCAGCTTGTTTACAGGGGCCAACGTCCTGACTTTC CASSLFTGANVLTF
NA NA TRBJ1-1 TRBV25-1 TGTGCCAGCAGTGATACAGACATGAACACTGAAGCTTTCTTT CASSDTDMNTEAFF
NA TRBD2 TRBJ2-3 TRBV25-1 TGTGCCAGCAGTGATCCCAAGCGGGGGGACACAGATACGCAGTATTTT CASSDPKRGDTDTQYF
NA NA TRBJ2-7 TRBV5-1 TGCGCCAGCAGCTTGCGGCGGGACAGAGGCGAGCAGTACTTC CASSLRRDRGEQYF
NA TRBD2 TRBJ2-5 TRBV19 TGTGCCAGTAGTATCACGGGGGGAGGAGAGACCCAGTACTTC CASSITGGGETQYF
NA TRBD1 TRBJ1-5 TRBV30 TGTGCCTGGAGTGGATACAGGGGAGGTCAGCCCCAGCATTTT CAWSGYRGGQPQHF
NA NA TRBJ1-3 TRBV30 TGTGCCTGGAGAGGGGTATCTGGAAACACCATATATTTT CAWRGVSGNTIYF
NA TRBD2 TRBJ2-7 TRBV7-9 TGTGCCAGCAGCTTAGGCACTAGCGTCAGCTCCTACGAGCAGTACTTC CASSLGTSVSSYEQYF
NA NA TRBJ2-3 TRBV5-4 TGTGCCAGCACCGTCGGGGATCGCACAGATACGCAGTATTTT CASTVGDRTDTQYF
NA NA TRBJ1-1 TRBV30 TGTGCCTGGAGCACAGACCAGGGTCGCACTGAAGCTTTCTTT CAWSTDQGRTEAFF
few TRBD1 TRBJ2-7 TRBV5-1 TGCGCCAGCAGCCCGGACAGGGTGTACGAGCAGTACTTC CASSPDRVYEQYF
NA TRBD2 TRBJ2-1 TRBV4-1 TGCGCCAGCAGCCAAGGGGGACTAGCGGGGGGGGGTGAGCAGTTCTTC CASSQGGLAGGGEQFF
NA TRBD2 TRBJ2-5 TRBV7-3 TGTGCCAGCAGCCGGGGGGTCACGGAGACCCAGTACTTC CASSRGVTETQYF
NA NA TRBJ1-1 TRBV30 TGTGCCTGGCAAAACCAGGGTTTAGGTAACACTGAAGCTTTCTTT CAWQNQGLGNTEAFF
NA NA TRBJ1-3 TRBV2 TGTGCCAGCAGTGATCAGCGTCGGCCACCACTTGGGAACACCATATATTTT CASSDQRRPPLGNTIYF
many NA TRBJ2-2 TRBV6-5 TGTGCCAGCAGTTACTCCACCAGGGGTAACACCGGGGAGCTGTTTTTT CASSYSTRGNTGELFF
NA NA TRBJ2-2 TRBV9 TGTGCCAGCAGCGTAGTTCACACCGGGGAGCTGTTTTTT CASSVVHTGELFF
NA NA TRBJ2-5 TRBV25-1 TGTGCCAGTCGAAGAGAGACCCAGTACTTC CASRRETQYF
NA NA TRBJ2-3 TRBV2 TGTGCCAGCAGTGAAACCCCCATCCGCACAGATACGCAGTATTTT CASSETPIRTDTQYF
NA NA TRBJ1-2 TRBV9 TGTGCCAGCAGCTCAGGGGACACGACATTCTATGGCTACACCTTC CASSSGDTTFYGYTF
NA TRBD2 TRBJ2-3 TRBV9 TGTGCCAGCAGCGGGGAGGGTGGCGCTAAATCGGATACGCAGTATTTT CASSGEGGAKSDTQYF
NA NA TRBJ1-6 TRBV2 TGTGCCAGCAACGACACGCCGAATTCACCCCTCCACTTT CASNDTPNSPLHF